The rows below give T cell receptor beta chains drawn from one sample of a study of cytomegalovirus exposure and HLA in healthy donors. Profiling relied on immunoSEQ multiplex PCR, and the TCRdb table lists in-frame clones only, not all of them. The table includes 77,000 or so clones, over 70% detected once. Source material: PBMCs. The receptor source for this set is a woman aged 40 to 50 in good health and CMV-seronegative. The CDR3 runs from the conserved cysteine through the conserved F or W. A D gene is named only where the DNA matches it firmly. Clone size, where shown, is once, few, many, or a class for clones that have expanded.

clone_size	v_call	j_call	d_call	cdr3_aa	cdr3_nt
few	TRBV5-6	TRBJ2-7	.	CASSLGAFLQYF	TGTGCCAGCAGCTTGGGGGCCTTCCTACAGTACTTC
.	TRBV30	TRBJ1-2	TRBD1	CAWSFDRDYGYTF	TGTGCCTGGAGTTTCGACAGGGACTATGGCTACACCTTC
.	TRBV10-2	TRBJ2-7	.	CASRQGGPLGQYF	TGCGCCAGCAGACAGGGTGGGCCGTTGGGGCAGTACTTC
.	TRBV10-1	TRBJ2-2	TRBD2	CASSESSSGAIGELFF	TGCGCCAGCAGTGAGTCGAGTAGCGGGGCCATCGGGGAGCTGTTTTTT
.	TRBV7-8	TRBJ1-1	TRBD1	CASSLALLDRMSMNTEAFF	TGTGCCAGCAGCTTAGCGCTATTGGACAGGATGTCCATGAACACTGAAGCTTTCTTT
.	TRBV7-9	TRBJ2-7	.	CASSLVEEQYF	TGTGCCAGCAGCCTAGTAGAGGAGCAGTACTTC
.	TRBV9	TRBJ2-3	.	CASSVTGTDTQYF	TGTGCCAGCAGCGTAACGGGCACAGATACGCAGTATTTT
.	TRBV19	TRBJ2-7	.	CASSKPGLTYEQYF	TGTGCCAGTAGTAAACCGGGACTTACCTACGAGCAGTACTTC
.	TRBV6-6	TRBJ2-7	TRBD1	CASTPASGGASYEQYF	TGTGCCAGCACTCCCGCGTCAGGGGGCGCATCCTACGAGCAGTACTTC
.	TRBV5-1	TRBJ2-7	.	CASSLEDLGGEQYF	TGCGCCAGCAGCTTGGAAGACCTAGGAGGCGAGCAGTACTTC
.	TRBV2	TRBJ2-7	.	CASSDWGAANYEQYF	TGTGCCAGCAGTGACTGGGGAGCGGCAAACTACGAGCAGTACTTC
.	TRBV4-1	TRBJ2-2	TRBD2	CASSHATSGRAHEELFF	TGCGCCAGCAGCCACGCGACTAGCGGGAGGGCCCACGAGGAGCTGTTTTTT
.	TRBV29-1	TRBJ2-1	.	CSGGSNEQFF	TGCAGCGGAGGATCCAATGAGCAGTTCTTC
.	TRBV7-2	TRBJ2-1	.	CASSLVGSYNEQFF	TGTGCCAGCAGCTTAGTCGGCTCCTACAATGAGCAGTTCTTC
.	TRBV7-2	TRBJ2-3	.	CASSPLATRAVDTQYF	TGTGCCAGCAGCCCGCTAGCGACTCGGGCGGTGGATACGCAGTATTTT
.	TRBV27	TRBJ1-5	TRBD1	CASSPTGGFNQPQHF	TGTGCCAGCAGTCCTACAGGGGGCTTCAATCAGCCCCAGCATTTT
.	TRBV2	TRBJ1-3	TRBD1	CASRRDRGFGNTIYF	TGTGCCAGCAGAAGGGACAGGGGATTCGGAAACACCATATATTTT
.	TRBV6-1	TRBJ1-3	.	CASTEAQFSSGSTIYF	TGTGCCAGCACTGAAGCCCAGTTTAGCTCTGGAAGCACCATATATTTT
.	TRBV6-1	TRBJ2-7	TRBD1	CASSELADRGTYEQYF	TGTGCCAGCAGTGAACTGGCGGACAGGGGAACCTACGAGCAGTACTTC
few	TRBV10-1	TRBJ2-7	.	CASSESGARVYEQYF	TGCGCCAGCAGTGAGTCGGGGGCGAGGGTCTACGAGCAGTACTTC
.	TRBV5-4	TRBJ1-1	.	CASSWDPRGSEAFF	TGTGCCAGCAGCTGGGACCCGCGGGGTTCTGAAGCTTTCTTT
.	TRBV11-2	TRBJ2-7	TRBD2	CASSFGGDYEQYF	TGTGCCAGCAGCTTTGGGGGGGACTACGAGCAGTACTTC
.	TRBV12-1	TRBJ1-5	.	CASSLATEDQPQHF	TGTGCCAGCAGCCTGGCGACAGAGGATCAGCCCCAGCATTTT
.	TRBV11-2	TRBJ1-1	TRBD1	CASSTPTGDSTEAFF	TGTGCCAGCAGTACACCGACAGGGGACTCTACTGAAGCTTTCTTT
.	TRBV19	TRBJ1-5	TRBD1	CASSTLNSQGIPHSNQPQHF	TGTGCCAGTAGTACCTTAAACTCACAGGGGATCCCTCATAGCAATCAGCCCCAGCATTTT
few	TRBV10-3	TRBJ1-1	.	CAISESGSGTEAFF	TGTGCCATCAGTGAGTCTGGGAGTGGGACTGAAGCTTTCTTT
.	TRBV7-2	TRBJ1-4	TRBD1	CASSRRDRGNEKLFF	TGTGCCAGCAGCCGCCGGGACAGGGGTAATGAAAAACTGTTTTTT
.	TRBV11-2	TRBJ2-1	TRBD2	CASSLGLAGGDEQFF	TGTGCCAGCAGCTTAGGGCTAGCGGGGGGCGATGAGCAGTTCTTC
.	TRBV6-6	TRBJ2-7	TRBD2	CASSRGTSGYEQYF	TGTGCCAGCAGCCGTGGGACTAGCGGTTACGAGCAGTACTTC
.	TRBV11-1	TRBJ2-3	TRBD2	CASSLRLTSGGTDTQYF	TGTGCCAGCAGCCTTAGGTTGACTAGCGGGGGCACAGATACGCAGTATTTT
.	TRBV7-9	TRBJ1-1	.	CASGSDTPHEAFF	TGTGCCAGCGGATCGGACACCCCGCATGAAGCTTTCTTT
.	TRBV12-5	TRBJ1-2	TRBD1	CASGPDRGEGYTF	TGTGCTAGTGGTCCTGACAGGGGGGAGGGCTACACCTTC
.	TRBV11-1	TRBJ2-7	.	CASSPTLGQSYEQYF	TGTGCCAGCAGCCCAACCCTCGGACAGAGCTACGAGCAGTACTTC
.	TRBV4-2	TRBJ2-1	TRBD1	CASSQDRTGLNEQFF	TGTGCCAGCAGCCAAGATCGGACAGGGTTAAATGAGCAGTTCTTC
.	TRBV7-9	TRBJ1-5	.	CASSSGQPNQPQHF	TGTGCCAGCAGCTCGGGACAACCGAATCAGCCCCAGCATTTT
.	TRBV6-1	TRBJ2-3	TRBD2	CASSETSSGSGTQYF	TGTGCCAGCAGTGAAACGTCTAGCGGTTCTGGTACGCAGTATTTT
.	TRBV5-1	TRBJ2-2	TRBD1	CASSTSSGQSRAGELFF	TGCGCCAGCAGCACCTCTTCGGGACAGAGTCGGGCCGGGGAGCTGTTTTTT
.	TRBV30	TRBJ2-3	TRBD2	CAWSRAGGPQDTQYF	TGTGCCTGGAGCAGAGCGGGAGGGCCCCAAGATACGCAGTATTTT
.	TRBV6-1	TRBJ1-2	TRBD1	CASSEIEDRVSGYTF	TGTGCCAGCAGTGAGATCGAGGACAGGGTGAGCGGCTACACCTTC
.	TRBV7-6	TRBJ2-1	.	CASSLHPSRDYNEQFF	TGTGCCAGCAGCTTGCATCCCAGCAGGGACTACAATGAGCAGTTCTTC
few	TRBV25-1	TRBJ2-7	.	CASSEGTTGLPYEQYF	TGTGCCAGCAGTGAAGGAACGACAGGACTTCCCTACGAGCAGTACTTC
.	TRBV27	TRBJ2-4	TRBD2	CASSLTSGGAKNIQYF	TGTGCCAGCAGTTTAACTAGCGGGGGGGCCAAAAACATTCAGTACTTC
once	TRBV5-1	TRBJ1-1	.	CASSLGAGTSNTEAFF	TGCGCCAGCAGCTTGGGGGCCGGGACATCGAACACTGAAGCTTTCTTT
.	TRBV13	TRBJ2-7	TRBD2	CASSLRTSGSTYEQYF	TGTGCCAGCAGCTTACGGACTAGCGGGAGTACGTACGAGCAGTACTTC
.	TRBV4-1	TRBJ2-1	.	CASSQLDIIAYNEQFF	TGCGCCAGCAGCCAACTCGACATCATTGCCTACAATGAGCAGTTCTTC